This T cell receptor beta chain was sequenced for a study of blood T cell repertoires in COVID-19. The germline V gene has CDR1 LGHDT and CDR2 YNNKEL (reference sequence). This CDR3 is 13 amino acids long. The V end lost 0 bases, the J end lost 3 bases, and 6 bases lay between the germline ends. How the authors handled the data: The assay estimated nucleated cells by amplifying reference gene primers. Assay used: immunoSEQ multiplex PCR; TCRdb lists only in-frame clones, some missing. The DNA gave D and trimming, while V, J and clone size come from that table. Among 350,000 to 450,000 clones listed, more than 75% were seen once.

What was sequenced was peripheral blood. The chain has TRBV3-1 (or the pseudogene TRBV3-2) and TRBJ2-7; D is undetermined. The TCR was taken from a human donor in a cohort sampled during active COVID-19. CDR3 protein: CASSQDNGYEQYF. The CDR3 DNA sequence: TGTGCCAGCAGCCAAGATAACGGCTACGAGCAGTACTTC.